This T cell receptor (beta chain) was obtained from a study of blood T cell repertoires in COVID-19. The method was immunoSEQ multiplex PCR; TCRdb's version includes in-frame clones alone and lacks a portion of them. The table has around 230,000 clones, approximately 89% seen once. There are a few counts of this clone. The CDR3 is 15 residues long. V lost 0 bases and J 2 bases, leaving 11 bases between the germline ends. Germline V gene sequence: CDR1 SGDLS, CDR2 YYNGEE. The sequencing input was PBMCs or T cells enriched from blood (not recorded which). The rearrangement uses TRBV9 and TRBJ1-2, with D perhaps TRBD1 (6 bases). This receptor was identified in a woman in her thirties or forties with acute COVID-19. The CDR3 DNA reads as TGTGCCAGCAGCGTAGGAAGAGGGGGAAACTATGGCTACACCTTC. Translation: CASSVGRGGNYGYTF.